One sample yielded the 26 T cell receptor beta chains listed below, sequenced in a study of OX40 agonist ivuxolimab in advanced cancers. Sequencing used immunoSEQ multiplex PCR; TCRdb keeps in-frame clones, though not all of them. The sample has some 81,000 clones, approximately 83% seen once; the top ten hold roughly 2.1%. The sample in question was CD4+ or CD8+ T cells sorted from blood, obtained in a trial of the OX40 agonist ivuxolimab. These receptors all come from an adult with an advanced solid tumor such as melanoma, head and neck, liver or kidney cancer.

The gene calls are TRBV10-2 and TRBJ1-6; 8 nucleotides agree with TRBD1. The CDR3 is made up of 17 amino acids. Trimming at V came to 6 bases and at J to 4 bases, leaving 11 bases not matched to a gene. Per germline, CDR1 WSHSY and CDR2 SAAADI. The CDR3 protein is CASSSDQGALYNSPLHF. In nucleotides, the CDR3 is TGCGCCAGCAGCTCCGATCAGGGGGCGCTTTATAATTCACCCCTCCACTTT.

The chain joins TRBV19 to TRBJ1-1, with TRBD1 matching over 8 bases. Germline trimming cut 7 bases from V and 5 bases from J; bases unmatched to any gene: 9. Germline V gene lookup returns CDR1 LNHDA and CDR2 SQIVND (reference sequence). The CDR3 covers 14 residues. The DNA of the CDR3 is TGTGCCAGTAATCGACAGGGGATTGGAACTGAAGCTTTCTTT. This sequence encodes CASNRQGIGTEAFF.

This rearrangement joins TRBV5-6 to TRBJ1-3, with a weak D call TRBD1 (5 bases). V lost 0 bases and J 4 bases, leaving 8 bases between the germline ends. Germline V gene lookup returns CDR1 SGHDT and CDR2 YYEEEE. CDR3 length equals 14 residues. The CDR3 DNA reads as TGTGCCAGCAGCTTGGCAGGGAGGGGAAACACCATATATTTT. It is translated as CASSLAGRGNTIYF.

There are a few counts of this clone. The identical CDR3 is also encoded by other nucleotide sequences in the sample. V is TRBV7-2 and J is TRBJ2-3; possibly TRBD1 or TRBD2 for D (5 bases each). The CDR3 sequence is 13 residues long. Germline CDR1 is SGHTA and CDR2 is FQGNSA. The V end was cut by 6 bases, the J end by 0 bases, with 7 bases between. As DNA, the CDR3 is TGTGCCAGCAGTAGGGACAGCACAGATACGCAGTATTTT. This codes for CASSRDSTDTQYF.

The gene calls are TRBV4-1 and TRBJ2-5, with TRBD2 matching over 12 bases. The trim removed 0 bases at V and 6 bases at J, leaving 8 bases unmatched. The germline CDR1 and CDR2 sequences are MGHRA and YSYEKL. The CDR3 is made up of 17 amino acids. Written as DNA, the CDR3 is TGCGCCAGCAGCCAAGATCCGCTAGCGGGGGGGCGAAAGACCCAGTACTTC. This gives the protein CASSQDPLAGGRKTQYF.

The J gene is TRBJ1-1, the V gene TRBV28, with a weak D call TRBD1 (6 bases). The CDR3 covers 11 residues. V lost 6 bases to trimming and J lost 6 bases, with 8 bases between them. Germline V gives CDR1 MDHEN, CDR2 SYDVKM. CDR3 protein: CASREGAEAFF. The CDR3 nucleotides are TGTGCCAGCAGGGAGGGGGCTGAAGCTTTCTTT.

The chain combines TRBV7-9 with TRBJ2-5; 10 nucleotides line up with TRBD1. Germline CDR1 is SEHNR and CDR2 is FQNEAQ (reference sequence). CDR3 size: 18 residues. With V trimmed by 5 bases and J by 2 bases, 14 bases remained unmatched. In DNA form, the CDR3 reads TGTGCCAGCAGCAGAATGGTCGGGACAGGGGACGCTCAAGAGACCCAGTACTTC. Translated: CASSRMVGTGDAQETQYF.

This chain links TRBV11-1 with TRBJ2-3; TRBD1 or TRBD2 may be the D gene (5 bases each). Germline CDR1 SGHAT, CDR2 FQDESV (reference sequence). The CDR3 extends over 15 amino acids. The V end was cut by 6 bases, the J end by 5 bases, with 18 bases between. CDR3 residues: CASSPGPRTVDTQYF. The CDR3 bases are TGTGCCAGCAGTCCGGGACCCCGCACGGTAGATACGCAGTATTTT.

A word on this clone: Germline is not matched at one junction end, which may reflect a read error. V is TRBV19 and J is TRBJ2-7; 10 bases line up with TRBD1. Germline CDR1 and CDR2: LNHDA and SQIVND (reference sequence). The CDR3 covers 12 residues. In DNA, the CDR3 is TGTGCCAGTAGTATCGGGGGACAGGGGTTTTTTTTC. It specifies CASSIGGQGFFF.

The chain joins TRBV5-4 to TRBJ1-6; 7 nucleotides line up with TRBD1. Germline V gene sequence: CDR1 SGHNT, CDR2 YYREEE (reference sequence). The CDR3 extends over 15 amino acids. The V and J ends lost 5 bases and 8 bases, in that order; junction bases with no gene match: 10. This CDR3 reads CASSWGQPVDSPLHF. The CDR3 DNA reads TGTGCCAGCAGTTGGGGACAGCCCGTGGATTCACCCCTCCACTTT.

The J gene is TRBJ1-1, the V gene TRBV11-3; D ambiguous. This CDR3 has 13 amino acids. Germline-derived CDR1 and CDR2 are SGHNT and YENEEA. The ends were cut back, 1 base at V and 3 bases at J, with 6 bases in the middle. The CDR3: CASSLVGHTEAFF. The CDR3, as DNA: TGTGCCAGCAGCTTAGTAGGGCACACTGAAGCTTTCTTT.

A remark on this clone: A junction boundary mismatches the germline segment, possibly from a read error. Here the CDR3 reads CASSFGQDPF. The CDR3 DNA reads TGTGCCAGCAGCTTTGGACAGGACCCGTTT. The rearrangement links TRBV5-6 to TRBJ1-1; 7 bases match TRBD1. There are 10 residues in the CDR3. Looked up from germline, CDR1 is SGHDT and CDR2 is YYEEEE.

V and J are TRBV11-3 and TRBJ2-1; possible D gene TRBD1, 5 bases. CDR1 SGHNT and CDR2 YENEEA come from the germline V gene. The length of the CDR3 is 15 residues. V was pared by 1 base and J by 1 base, with 8 bases between. CDR3 in amino acids: CASSLATGSYNEQFF. CDR3 in DNA: TGTGCCAGCAGCTTAGCCACAGGATCCTACAATGAGCAGTTCTTC.

This chain joins TRBV28 and TRBJ2-1; the match to TRBD2 covers 8 bases. With 5 bases clipped from V and 7 bases from J, the junction kept 7 bases outside the gene matches. The V gene's germline CDR1 is MDHEN and CDR2 SYDVKM. The CDR3 runs to 14 residues. The DNA of the CDR3 is TGTGCCAGCAGTCCGAGCGGGGGATGGAATGAGCAGTTCTTC. It codes for CASSPSGGWNEQFF.

The CDR3 is CASSLRQGGSPLHF. DNA for the CDR3: TGCGCCAGCAGCTTGAGACAGGGAGGCTCACCCCTCCACTTT. The chain recombines TRBV5-1 with TRBJ1-6; 7 bases are shared with TRBD1. The germline gives CDR1 SGHRS, CDR2 YFSETQ. This CDR3 is built from 14 residues. The junction had 5 bases not matched to a gene; V was cut back by 1 base and J by 10 bases.

The rearrangement uses TRBV19 and TRBJ2-7, with TRBD2 as a possible D gene (5 bases). This CDR3 has 13 residues. Germline V gene sequence: CDR1 LNHDA, CDR2 SQIVND (reference sequence). Trimming stripped 4 bases from V and 0 bases from J, with 7 bases between. CDR3 residues: CASSKRDSYEQYF. The CDR3 region has the DNA TGTGCCAGTAGTAAGAGGGACTCCTACGAGCAGTACTTC. The whole variable domain, remainder taken from reference TRBV19 and TRBJ2-7, is DGGITQSPKYLFRKEGQNVTLSCEQNLNHDAMYWYRQDPGQGLRLIYYSQIVNDFQKGDIAEGYSVSREKKESFPLTVTSAQKNPTAFYLCASSKRDSYEQYFGPGTRLTVT.

The chain joins TRBV7-8 to TRBJ2-1; 7 bases are a match to TRBD1. Germline lookup yields CDR1 SGHVS and CDR2 FQNEAQ. The CDR3 contains 12 residues. Trimming at V came to 6 bases and at J to 11 bases, leaving 7 bases not matched to a gene. CDR3 loop: CASSLGDRKQFF. As DNA, the CDR3 is TGTGCCAGCAGTTTGGGGGACAGAAAGCAGTTCTTC. Filled out from reference TRBV7-8 and TRBJ2-1, the complete variable domain reads GAGVSQSPRYKVAKRGQDVALRCDPISGHVSLFWYQQALGQGPEFLTYFQNEAQLDKSGLPSDRFFAERPEGSVSTLKIQRTQQEDSAVYLCASSLGDRKQFFGPGTRLTVL.

This chain uses TRBV7-8 with TRBJ1-2; 11 bases match TRBD1. V dropped 5 bases and J dropped 2; count of bases not matched to a gene: 7. The CDR3 is 16 amino acids. In germline, CDR1 is SGHVS, CDR2 FQNEAQ. The CDR3 DNA reads TGTGCCAGCAGCCTAGGACAGGGGGCGAGGAACTATGGCTACACCTTC. Translation: CASSLGQGARNYGYTF.

This clone was detected a few times. The chain carries TRBV27 and TRBJ2-7; possible D gene TRBD1, 6 bases. Per the germline V gene, CDR1 is MNHEY and CDR2 is SMNVEV (reference sequence). CDR3 size: 11 residues. V was pared by 2 bases and J by 11 bases, with 10 bases between. CDR3 sequence reads: CASSLKGVEYF. The CDR3 DNA follows: TGTGCCAGCAGTTTAAAGGGGGTCGAGTACTTC.

J is TRBJ2-3 and V is TRBV19; maybe TRBD1 (8 bases). Germline CDR1 and CDR2: LNHDA and SQIVND (reference sequence). The CDR3 consists of 14 residues. V lost 4 bases, J lost 4 bases, and 12 bases lay in between. CDR3 protein: CASSRTGRADTQYF. The CDR3 bases are TGTGCCAGTAGTAGGACAGGGAGGGCAGATACGCAGTATTTT.

The chain links TRBV4-3 to TRBJ2-2; TRBD2 agrees at 13 bases. CDR3 length: 19 residues. Germline lookup yields CDR1 LGHNA and CDR2 YSLEER. After removal of 0 bases from V and 2 bases from J, the junction contained 6 bases not matched to a gene. The CDR3 bases are TGCGCCAGCAGCCAAGAGGGACTAGCGGGACCCTTTAACACCGGGGAGCTGTTTTTT. Residues: CASSQEGLAGPFNTGELFF.

This clone was counted once. V is TRBV28 and J is TRBJ2-5; D remains ambiguous. The tail of the sequence fits TRBJ2-7 better, so the J call may be wrong. This CDR3 comprises 11 residues. Germline lookup yields CDR1 MDHEN and CDR2 SYDVKM. The CDR3 spells CASSPLHEQYF. CDR3 in DNA: TGTGCCAGCAGTCCACTCCACGAGCAGTACTTC.

This chain connects TRBV27 to TRBJ2-7; 11 positions match TRBD1. V trimming: 7 bases; J trimming: 7 bases; junction bases outside the gene matches: 9. Germline values: CDR1 MNHEY, CDR2 SMNVEV (reference sequence). The CDR3 contains 14 residues. As DNA, the CDR3 is TGTGCCAGCAAGAGAGGACAGGGGGCGTGGGAGCAGTACTTC. Its protein is CASKRGQGAWEQYF.

This chain uses TRBV28 with TRBJ1-3; D remains unclear. CDR1 is MDHEN, CDR2 SYDVKM, per germline. This CDR3 spans 14 amino acids. Trimming cost V 6 bases and J 9 bases, with 18 bases left between them. The CDR3 reads CASSLRTHRGTIYF. CDR3 nucleotides: TGTGCCAGCAGCCTCCGAACCCACCGGGGCACCATATATTTT.

The J gene is TRBJ2-3, the V gene TRBV9, with 8 bases lining up with TRBD2. The junction had 4 bases not matched to a gene; V was cut back by 4 bases and J by 3 bases. The CDR3 consists of 14 residues. From germline, CDR1 is SGDLS and CDR2 YYNGEE. The CDR3 DNA follows: TGTGCCAGCAGCTATATAGCGGGGACAGATACGCAGTATTTT. Protein: CASSYIAGTDTQYF.

The gene calls are TRBV5-4 and TRBJ2-1, with TRBD1 matching 8 bases. CDR3 length equals 15 residues. CDR1 SGHNT and CDR2 YYREEE come from the germline V gene (reference sequence). With V trimmed by 3 bases and J by 10 bases, 12 bases remained unmatched. CDR3 nucleotides: TGTGCCAGCAGCTCACCGGGACAGGCCGATGCGGAGCAGTTCTTC. Translation gives CASSSPGQADAEQFF.